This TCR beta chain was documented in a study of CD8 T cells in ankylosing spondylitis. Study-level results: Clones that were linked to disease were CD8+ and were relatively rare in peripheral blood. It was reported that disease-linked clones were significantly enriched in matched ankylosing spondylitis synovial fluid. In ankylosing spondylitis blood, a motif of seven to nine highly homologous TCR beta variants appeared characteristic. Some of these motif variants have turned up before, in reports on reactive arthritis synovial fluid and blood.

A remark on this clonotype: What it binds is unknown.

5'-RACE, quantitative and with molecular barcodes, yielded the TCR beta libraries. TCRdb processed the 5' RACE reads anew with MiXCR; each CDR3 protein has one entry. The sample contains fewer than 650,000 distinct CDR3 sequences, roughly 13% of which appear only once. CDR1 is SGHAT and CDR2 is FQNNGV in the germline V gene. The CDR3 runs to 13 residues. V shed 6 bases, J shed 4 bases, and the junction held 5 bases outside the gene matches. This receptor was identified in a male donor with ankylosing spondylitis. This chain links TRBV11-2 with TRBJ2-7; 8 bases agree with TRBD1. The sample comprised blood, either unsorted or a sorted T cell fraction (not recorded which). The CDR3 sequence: CASRRTGGYEQYF. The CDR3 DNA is TGTGCCAGCAGGCGTACAGGGGGATACGAGCAGTACTTC.